This entry lists 3 T cell receptor beta chains sequenced from one sample in a study of OX40 agonist ivuxolimab in advanced cancers. The assay was immunoSEQ multiplex PCR, and TCRdb's table has in-frame clones only and misses some. The sample contains tens of thousands of clones, 85% of which appear only once. The source material was CD4+ or CD8+ T cells sorted from blood, sampled in a trial of the OX40 agonist ivuxolimab. The receptors shown here come from an adult with an advanced solid tumor such as melanoma, head and neck, liver or kidney cancer.

This chain uses TRBV9 with TRBJ2-7; 10 bases agree with TRBD1. The germline V gene encodes CDR1 SGDLS and CDR2 YYNGEE. With 4 bases clipped from V and 2 bases from J, the junction kept 3 bases outside the gene matches. CDR3 length: 14 amino acids. This CDR3 is CASSRTGGPYEQYF. The DNA for the CDR3 is TGTGCCAGCAGCAGGACAGGGGGACCCTACGAGCAGTACTTC.

The rearrangement uses TRBV5-1 and TRBJ2-5; 9 bases match TRBD2. The germline CDR1 and CDR2 sequences are SGHRS and YFSETQ. V was clipped by 0 bases and J by 2 bases; unmatched bases: 5. The CDR3 runs to 16 residues. The CDR3 loop reads CASSLVLAGRQETQYF. In DNA, the CDR3 is TGCGCCAGCAGCTTGGTACTAGCGGGCAGACAAGAGACCCAGTACTTC.

V usage is TRBV28 and J usage is TRBJ2-1; TRBD2 aligns across 11 bases. CDR1 is MDHEN, CDR2 SYDVKM, per germline. This CDR3 comprises 16 residues. V lost 6 bases, J lost 5 bases, and 9 bases stayed unmatched. CDR3 amino acids: CASRLPGLAANNEQFF. CDR3 bases: TGTGCCAGCAGACTACCGGGACTAGCGGCCAACAATGAGCAGTTCTTC. Drawing the rest from reference TRBV28 and TRBJ2-1, the complete variable domain is DVKVTQSSRYLVKRTGEKVFLECVQDMDHENMFWYRQDPGLGLRLIYFSYDVKMKEKGDIPEGYSVSREKKERFSLILESASTNQTSMYLCASRLPGLAANNEQFFGPGTRLTVL.